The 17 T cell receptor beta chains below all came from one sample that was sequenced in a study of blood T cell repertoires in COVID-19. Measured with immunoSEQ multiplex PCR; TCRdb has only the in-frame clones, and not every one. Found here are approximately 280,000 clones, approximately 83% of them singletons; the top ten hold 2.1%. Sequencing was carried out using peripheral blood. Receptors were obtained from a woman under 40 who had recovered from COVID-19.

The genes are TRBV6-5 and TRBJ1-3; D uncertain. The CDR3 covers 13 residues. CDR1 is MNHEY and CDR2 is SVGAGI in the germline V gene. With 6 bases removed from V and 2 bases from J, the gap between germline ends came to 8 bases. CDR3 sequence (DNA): TGTGCCAGCAGCATCGGGGCTGGAAACACCATATATTTT. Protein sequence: CASSIGAGNTIYF.

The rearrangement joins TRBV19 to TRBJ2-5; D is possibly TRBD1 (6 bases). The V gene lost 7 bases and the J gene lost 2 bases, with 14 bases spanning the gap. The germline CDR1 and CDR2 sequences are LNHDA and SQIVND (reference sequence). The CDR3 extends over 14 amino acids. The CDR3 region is CASKSGHRQETQYF. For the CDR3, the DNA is TGTGCCAGTAAATCGGGACACCGACAAGAGACCCAGTACTTC.

In nucleotides, the CDR3 is TGTGCCAGCAGCTCCGAGCGGGGGGCCATCAATGAGCAGTTCTTC. It codes for CASSSERGAINEQFF. This rearrangement joins TRBV7-9 to TRBJ2-1; 9 bases are shared with TRBD2. The germline CDR1 and CDR2 sequences are SEHNR and FQNEAQ (reference sequence). The CDR3 is made up of 15 amino acids. After removal of 4 bases from V and 6 bases from J, the junction contained 7 bases not matched to a gene.

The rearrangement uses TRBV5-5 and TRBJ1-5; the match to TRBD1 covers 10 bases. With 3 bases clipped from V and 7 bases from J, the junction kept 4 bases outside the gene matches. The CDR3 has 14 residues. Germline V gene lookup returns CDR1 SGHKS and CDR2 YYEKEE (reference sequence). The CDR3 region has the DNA TGTGCCAGCAGCTATAGGGACAGGGGCCAGCCCCAGCATTTT. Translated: CASSYRDRGQPQHF.

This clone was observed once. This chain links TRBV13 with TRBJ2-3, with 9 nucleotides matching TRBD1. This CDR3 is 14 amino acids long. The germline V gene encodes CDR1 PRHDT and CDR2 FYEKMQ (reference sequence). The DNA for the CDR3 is TGTGCGACCGGACAGGGGCGGCCCCCAGATACGCAGTATTTT. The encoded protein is CATGQGRPPDTQYF.

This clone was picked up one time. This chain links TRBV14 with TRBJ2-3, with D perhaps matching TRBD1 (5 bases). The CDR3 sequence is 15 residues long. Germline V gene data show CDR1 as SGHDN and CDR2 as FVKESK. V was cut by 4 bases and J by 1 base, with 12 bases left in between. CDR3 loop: CASSRQLGRTDTQYF. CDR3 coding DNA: TGTGCCAGCAGCCGACAGTTGGGGCGCACAGATACGCAGTATTTT.

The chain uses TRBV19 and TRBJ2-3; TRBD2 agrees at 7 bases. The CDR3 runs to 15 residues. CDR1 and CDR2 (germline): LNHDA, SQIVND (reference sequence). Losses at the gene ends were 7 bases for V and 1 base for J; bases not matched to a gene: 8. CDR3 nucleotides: TGTGCCAGTAACGATTGGGCGGGAGGCACAGATACGCAGTATTTT. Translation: CASNDWAGGTDTQYF. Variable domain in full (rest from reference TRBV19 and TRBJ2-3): DGGITQSPKYLFRKEGQNVTLSCEQNLNHDAMYWYRQDPGQGLRLIYYSQIVNDFQKGDIAEGYSVSREKKESFPLTVTSAQKNPTAFYLCASNDWAGGTDTQYFGPGTRLTVL.

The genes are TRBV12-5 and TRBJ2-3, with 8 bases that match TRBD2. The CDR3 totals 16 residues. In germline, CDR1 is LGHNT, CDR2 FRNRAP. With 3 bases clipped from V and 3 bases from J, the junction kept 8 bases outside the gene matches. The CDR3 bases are TGTGCTAGTGGTTTCGGGGGGGCGGGCACAACAGATACGCAGTATTTT. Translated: CASGFGGAGTTDTQYF.

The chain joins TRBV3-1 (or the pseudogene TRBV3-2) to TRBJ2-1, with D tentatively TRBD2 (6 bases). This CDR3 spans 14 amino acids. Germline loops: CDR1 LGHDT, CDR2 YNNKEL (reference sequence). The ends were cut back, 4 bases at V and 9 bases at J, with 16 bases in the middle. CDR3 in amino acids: CASSLGTAGGEQFF. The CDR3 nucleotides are TGTGCCAGCAGCCTCGGTACGGCCGGGGGTGAGCAGTTCTTC.

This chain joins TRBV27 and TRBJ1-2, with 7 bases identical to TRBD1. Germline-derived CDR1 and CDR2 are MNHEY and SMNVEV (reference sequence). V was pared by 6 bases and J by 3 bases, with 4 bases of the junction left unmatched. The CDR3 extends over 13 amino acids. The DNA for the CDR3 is TGTGCCAGCAGGTACGGACAGGACTATGGCTACACCTTC. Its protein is CASRYGQDYGYTF.

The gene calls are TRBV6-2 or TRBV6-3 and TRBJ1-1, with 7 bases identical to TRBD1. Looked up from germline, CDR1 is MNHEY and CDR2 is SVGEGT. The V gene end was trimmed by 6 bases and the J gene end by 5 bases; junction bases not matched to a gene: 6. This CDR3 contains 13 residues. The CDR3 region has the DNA TGTGCCAGCAGCCCGACAGGGTGGACTGAAGCTTTCTTT. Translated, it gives CASSPTGWTEAFF.

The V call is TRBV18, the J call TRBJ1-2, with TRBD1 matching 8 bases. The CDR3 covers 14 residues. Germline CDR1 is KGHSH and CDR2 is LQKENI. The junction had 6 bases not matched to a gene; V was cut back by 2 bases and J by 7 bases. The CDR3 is CASSPNGQGFGYTF. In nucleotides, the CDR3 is TGTGCCAGCTCACCAAACGGACAGGGTTTTGGCTACACCTTC.

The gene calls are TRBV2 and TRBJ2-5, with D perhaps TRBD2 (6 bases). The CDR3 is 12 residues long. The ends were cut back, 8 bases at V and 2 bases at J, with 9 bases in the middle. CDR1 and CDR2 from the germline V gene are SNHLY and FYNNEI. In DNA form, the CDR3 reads TGTGCCAGCGGTCGGGGGCAAGAGACCCAGTACTTC. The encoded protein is CASGRGQETQYF.

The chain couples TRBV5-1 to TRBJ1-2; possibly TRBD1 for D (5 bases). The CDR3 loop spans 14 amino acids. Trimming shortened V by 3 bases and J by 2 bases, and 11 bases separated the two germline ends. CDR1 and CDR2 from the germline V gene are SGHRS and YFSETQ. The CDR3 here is CASSSGGVNYGYTF. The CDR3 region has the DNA TGCGCCAGCAGCTCCGGAGGGGTGAACTATGGCTACACCTTC.

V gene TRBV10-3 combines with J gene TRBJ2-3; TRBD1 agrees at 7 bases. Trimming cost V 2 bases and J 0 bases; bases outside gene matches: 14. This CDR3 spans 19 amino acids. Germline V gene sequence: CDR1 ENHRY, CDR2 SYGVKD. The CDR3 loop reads CAISEVGQDPLRSTDTQYF. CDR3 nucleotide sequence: TGTGCCATCAGTGAGGTCGGACAGGACCCACTCAGAAGCACAGATACGCAGTATTTT.

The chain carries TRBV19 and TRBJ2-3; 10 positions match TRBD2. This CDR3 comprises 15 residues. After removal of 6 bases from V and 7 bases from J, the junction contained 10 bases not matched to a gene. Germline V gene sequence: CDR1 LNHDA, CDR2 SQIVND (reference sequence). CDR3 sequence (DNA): TGTGCCAGTAGGAGTCTAGCGGGAGAGGTCCATACGCAGTATTTT. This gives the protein CASRSLAGEVHTQYF.

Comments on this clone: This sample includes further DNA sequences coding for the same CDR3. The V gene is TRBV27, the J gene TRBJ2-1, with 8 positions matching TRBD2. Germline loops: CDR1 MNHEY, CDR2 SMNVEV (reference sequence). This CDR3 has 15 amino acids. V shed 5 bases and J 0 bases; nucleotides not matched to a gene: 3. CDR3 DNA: TGTGCCAGCAGTCTTCTAGCGGGCTCCTACAATGAGCAGTTCTTC. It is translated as CASSLLAGSYNEQFF.